In this sample, the clone carrying this T cell receptor (beta chain) turned up once. The antigen is not known. Using immunoSEQ multiplex PCR, the repertoire was profiled, and TCRdb retains in-frame clones only, with some absent. The sample has about 79,000 clones, 70% to 90% seen once; the top ten hold less than 25%. Trimming at V came to 4 bases and at J to 4 bases, leaving 10 bases not matched to a gene. The germline V gene encodes CDR1 MDHEN and CDR2 SYDVKM. The CDR3 sequence is 18 residues long. This sample is part of a study of T cell responses to AZD1222 COVID-19 vaccine. Study-wide results and caveats: It was only 6 or 7 AZD1222 recipients who were seropositive at baseline.

V is TRBV28 and J is TRBJ2-3, with TRBD2 matching over 14 bases. The clonotype comes from an adult in good health. Material: peripheral blood, obtained on day 0 of AZD1222 vaccination. CDR3 nucleotide sequence: TGTGCCAGCAGTTCCCCCCTGACTAGCGGGGGGGCAGCAGATACGCAGTATTTT. Protein: CASSSPLTSGGAADTQYF.